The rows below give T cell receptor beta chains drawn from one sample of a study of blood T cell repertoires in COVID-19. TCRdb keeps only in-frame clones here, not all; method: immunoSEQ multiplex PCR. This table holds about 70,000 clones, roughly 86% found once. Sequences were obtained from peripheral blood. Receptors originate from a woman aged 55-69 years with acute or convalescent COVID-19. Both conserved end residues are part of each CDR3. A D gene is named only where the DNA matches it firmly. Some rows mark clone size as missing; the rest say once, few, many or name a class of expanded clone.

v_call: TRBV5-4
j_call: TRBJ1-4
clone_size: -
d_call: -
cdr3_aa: CASSPQGEKLFF
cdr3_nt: TGTGCCAGCAGCCCCCAGGGGGAAAAACTGTTTTTT

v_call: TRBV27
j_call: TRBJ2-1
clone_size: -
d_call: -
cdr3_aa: CASSPENAGRIYNEQFF
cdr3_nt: TGTGCCAGCAGCCCCGAAAACGCAGGAAGGATATACAATGAGCAGTTCTTC

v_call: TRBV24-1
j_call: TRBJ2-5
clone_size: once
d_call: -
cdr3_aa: CAAPGTHQETQYF
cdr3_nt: TGTGCCGCGCCCGGGACACATCAAGAGACCCAGTACTTC

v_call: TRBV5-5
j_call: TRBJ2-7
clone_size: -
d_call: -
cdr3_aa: CASSLINREYEQYF
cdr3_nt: TGTGCCAGCAGCTTGATCAACAGGGAATACGAGCAGTACTTC

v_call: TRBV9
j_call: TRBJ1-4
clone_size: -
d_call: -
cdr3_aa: CASSVAAQGAEKLFF
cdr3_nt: TGTGCCAGCAGCGTAGCGGCCCAAGGGGCCGAAAAACTGTTTTTT

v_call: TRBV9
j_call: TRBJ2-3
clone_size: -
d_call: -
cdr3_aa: CASSVGHSSTDTQYF
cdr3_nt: TGTGCCAGCAGCGTGGGACACTCGAGCACAGATACGCAGTATTTT

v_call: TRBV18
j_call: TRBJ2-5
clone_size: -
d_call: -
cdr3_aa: CASSRDRQETQYF
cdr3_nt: TGTGCCAGCTCACGTGACAGGCAAGAGACCCAGTACTTC

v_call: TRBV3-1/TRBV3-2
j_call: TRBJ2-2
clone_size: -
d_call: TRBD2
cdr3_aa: CASGPLGGAGGELFF
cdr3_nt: TGTGCCAGCGGACCGCTCGGGGGGGCTGGCGGGGAGCTGTTTTTT

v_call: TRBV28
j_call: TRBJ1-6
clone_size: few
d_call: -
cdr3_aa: CASSPARSSPLHF
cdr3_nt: TGTGCCAGCAGCCCCGCCCGTAGCTCACCCCTCCACTTT

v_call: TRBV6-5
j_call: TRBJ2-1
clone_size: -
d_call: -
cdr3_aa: CASSTDRFQGEQFF
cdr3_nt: TGTGCCAGCAGTACCGACAGATTCCAAGGTGAGCAGTTCTTC

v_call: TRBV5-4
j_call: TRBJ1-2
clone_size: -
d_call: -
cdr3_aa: CASSLDTETNYGYTF
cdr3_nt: TGTGCCAGCAGCTTGGATACAGAAACGAACTATGGCTACACCTTC

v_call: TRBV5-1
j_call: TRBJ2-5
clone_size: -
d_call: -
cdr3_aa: CASSLAGTPGETQYF
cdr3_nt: TGCGCCAGCAGCTTGGCCGGGACTCCGGGGGAGACCCAGTACTTC

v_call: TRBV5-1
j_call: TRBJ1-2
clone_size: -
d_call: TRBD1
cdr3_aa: CASSLDRGPLNYGYTF
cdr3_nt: TGCGCCAGCAGCTTGGACAGGGGGCCCCTTAACTATGGCTACACCTTC

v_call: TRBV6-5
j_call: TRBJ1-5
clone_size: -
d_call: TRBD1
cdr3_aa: CAGGRDRGPAQPQHF
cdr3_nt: TGTGCCGGCGGGAGGGACAGGGGGCCGGCCCAGCCCCAGCATTTT

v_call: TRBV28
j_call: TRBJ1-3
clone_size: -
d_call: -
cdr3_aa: CASSTGNTIYF
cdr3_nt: TGTGCCAGCAGCACTGGAAACACCATATATTTT

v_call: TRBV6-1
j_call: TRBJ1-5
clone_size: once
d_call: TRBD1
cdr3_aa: CASSEGDRGDQPQHF
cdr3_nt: TGTGCCAGCAGTGAAGGGGACAGGGGCGATCAGCCCCAGCATTTT

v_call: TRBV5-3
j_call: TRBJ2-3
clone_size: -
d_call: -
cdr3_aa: CARSPGASEKPSTDTQYF
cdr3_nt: TGTGCCAGAAGCCCTGGGGCTAGCGAAAAGCCCAGCACAGATACGCAGTATTTT

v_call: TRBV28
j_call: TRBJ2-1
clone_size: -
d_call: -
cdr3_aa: CASRPYRGEVGNEQFF
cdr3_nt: TGTGCCAGCAGACCGTACCGAGGGGAGGTTGGTAATGAGCAGTTCTTC

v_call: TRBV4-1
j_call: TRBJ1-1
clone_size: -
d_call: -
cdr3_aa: CASSQIREVTEAFF
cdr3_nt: TGCGCCAGCAGCCAAATAAGGGAGGTGACTGAAGCTTTCTTT

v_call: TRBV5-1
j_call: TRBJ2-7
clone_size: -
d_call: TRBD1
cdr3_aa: CASSLILSTGWGEQYF
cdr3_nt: TGCGCCAGCAGCTTGATCCTCTCGACAGGGTGGGGCGAGCAGTACTTC

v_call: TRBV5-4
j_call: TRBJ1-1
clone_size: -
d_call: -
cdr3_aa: CASSSRPQEVEAFF
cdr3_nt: TGTGCCAGCAGCTCCCGGCCGCAGGAAGTTGAAGCTTTCTTT

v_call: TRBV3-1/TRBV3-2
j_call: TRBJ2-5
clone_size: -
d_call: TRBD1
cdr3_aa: CASSPTRDRNPYQETQYF
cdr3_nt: TGTGCCAGCAGCCCAACTCGGGACAGGAATCCGTACCAAGAGACCCAGTACTTC

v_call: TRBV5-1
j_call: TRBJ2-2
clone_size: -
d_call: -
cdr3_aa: CASSPDSTGELFF
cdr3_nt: TGCGCCAGCAGCCCTGATAGTACCGGGGAGCTGTTTTTT

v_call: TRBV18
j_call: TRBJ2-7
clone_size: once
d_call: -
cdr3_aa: CASSQSTTVGYEQYF
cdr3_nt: TGTGCCAGCTCCCAAAGTACTACTGTAGGCTACGAGCAGTACTTC

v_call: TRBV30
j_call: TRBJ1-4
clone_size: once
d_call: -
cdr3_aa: CAWSVYYNEKLFF
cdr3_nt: TGTGCCTGGAGTGTTTACTATAATGAAAAACTGTTTTTT

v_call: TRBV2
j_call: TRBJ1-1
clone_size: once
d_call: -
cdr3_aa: CASSEALLAGVMRTEAFF
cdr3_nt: TGTGCCAGCAGTGAAGCGCTTTTGGCAGGGGTAATGAGGACTGAAGCTTTCTTT

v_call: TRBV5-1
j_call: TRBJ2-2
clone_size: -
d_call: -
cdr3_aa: CASSFSGEIGGELFF
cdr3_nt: TGCGCCAGCAGCTTCTCCGGGGAGATTGGCGGGGAGCTGTTTTTT